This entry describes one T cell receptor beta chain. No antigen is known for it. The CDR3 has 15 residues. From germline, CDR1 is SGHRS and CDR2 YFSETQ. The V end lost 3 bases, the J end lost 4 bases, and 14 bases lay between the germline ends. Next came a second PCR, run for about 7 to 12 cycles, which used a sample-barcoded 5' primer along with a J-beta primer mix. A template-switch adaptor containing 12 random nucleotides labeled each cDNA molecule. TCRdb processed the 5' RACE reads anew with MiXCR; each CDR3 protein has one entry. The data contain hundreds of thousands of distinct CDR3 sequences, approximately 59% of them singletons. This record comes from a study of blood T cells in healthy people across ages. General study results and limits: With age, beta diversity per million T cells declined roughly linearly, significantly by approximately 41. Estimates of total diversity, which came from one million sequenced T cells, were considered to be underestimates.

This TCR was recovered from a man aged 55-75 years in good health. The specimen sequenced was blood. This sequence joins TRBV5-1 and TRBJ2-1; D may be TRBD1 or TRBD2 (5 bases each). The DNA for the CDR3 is TGCGCCAGCAGCTCTTTAGGGGACGGGTACAATGAGCAGTTCTTC. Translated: CASSSLGDGYNEQFF.